One and the same sample provided the 31 T cell receptor beta chains below, sequenced in a study of control samples from healthy donors and cancer patients. Using immunoSEQ multiplex PCR, the repertoire was profiled, and TCRdb retains in-frame clones only, with some absent. Of some 220,000 clones listed, roughly 94% are singletons. The material sequenced was blood. These receptors came from a man aged 50-59 years in good health.

This sequence joins TRBV18 and TRBJ2-2; D uncertain. The CDR3 is 12 residues long. Germline-derived CDR1 and CDR2 are KGHSH and LQKENI. V lost 3 bases and J lost 6, with 5 bases in between. This chain's CDR3 is CASSPNPGELFF. DNA for the CDR3: TGTGCCAGCTCACCCAACCCCGGGGAGCTGTTTTTT.

V usage is TRBV12-3 or TRBV12-4 and J usage is TRBJ1-5, with D hard to call. The V end lost 3 bases, the J end lost 4 bases, and 4 bases lay between the germline ends. This CDR3 contains 12 residues. The CDR3 region has the DNA TGTGCCAGCAGTTTTACGAATCAGCCCCAGCATTTT. Protein product: CASSFTNQPQHF.

This rearrangement joins TRBV19 to TRBJ2-7; D not certain. The germline CDR1 and CDR2 sequences are LNHDA and SQIVND (reference sequence). V was clipped by 3 bases and J by 6 bases, with 12 bases between them. The CDR3 runs 13 residues. The CDR3 loop is CASSILPGFEQYV. CDR3 DNA sequence: TGTGCCAGTAGTATTCTCCCCGGGTTCGAGCAGTACGTC.

The chain couples TRBV9 to TRBJ2-7, with 7 nucleotides matching TRBD2. The CDR3 consists of 14 residues. Germline V lookup: CDR1 SGDLS, CDR2 YYNGEE. The trim removed 4 bases at V and 3 bases at J, leaving 7 bases unmatched. The CDR3 loop is CASSLGGTLYEQYF. DNA for the CDR3: TGTGCCAGCAGCCTGGGAGGGACCCTCTACGAGCAGTACTTC.

The chain links TRBV29-1 to TRBJ1-1; D is uncertain. V was trimmed by 5 bases and J by 2 bases, leaving 12 bases between them. The CDR3 length is 13 residues. Germline V gene data show CDR1 as SQVTM and CDR2 as ANQGSEA. CDR3 in DNA: TGCAGCGTTCAAAGGTCAGGAAACACTGAAGCTTTCTTT. Translation gives CSVQRSGNTEAFF.

This chain links TRBV30 with TRBJ1-1; TRBD1 agrees at 9 bases. Germline CDR1 and CDR2: GTSNPN and SVGIG (reference sequence). V was clipped by 4 bases and J by 7 bases; unmatched bases: 7. CDR3 length: 13 residues. This CDR3 reads CAWNGQGTGEAFF. The CDR3 nucleotides are TGTGCCTGGAACGGACAGGGGACAGGTGAAGCTTTCTTT.

The table lists this clone with a count of one. The CDR3 protein is CASIDRAGGDTQYF. CDR3 coding DNA: TGCGCCAGCATCGACAGGGCCGGTGGAGATACGCAGTATTTT. The J gene is TRBJ2-3, the V gene TRBV5-1; the match to TRBD1 covers 7 bases. The J segment lost 5 bases and the V segment lost 6 bases, leaving 9 bases of the junction unmatched. Germline V lookup: CDR1 SGHRS, CDR2 YFSETQ. This CDR3 has 14 residues.

This clone occurred once. The chain is built from TRBV6-5 and TRBJ1-4; D possibly corresponds to TRBD1 (5 bases). V was pared by 0 bases and J by 7 bases, with 12 bases between. The CDR3 has 15 residues. Looked up from germline, CDR1 is MNHEY and CDR2 is SVGAGI. CDR3: CASSYSEGVGEKLFF. The DNA of the CDR3 is TGTGCCAGCAGTTACTCGGAAGGGGTGGGTGAAAAACTGTTTTTT.

J is TRBJ1-1 and V is TRBV9; 8 bases agree with TRBD1. Germline trimming cut 4 bases from V and 1 base from J; bases unmatched to any gene: 3. The CDR3 loop spans 14 amino acids. Germline CDR1 and CDR2: SGDLS and YYNGEE. CDR3 bases: TGTGCCAGCAGCTTTGGACAGGGGAACACTGAAGCTTTCTTT. Translated, it gives CASSFGQGNTEAFF.

The chain links TRBV7-8 to TRBJ2-7; TRBD1 aligns across 7 bases. With V trimmed by 4 bases and J by 4 bases, 10 bases remained unmatched. The CDR3 sequence is 15 residues long. The germline V gene has CDR1 SGHVS and CDR2 FQNEAQ. Here the CDR3 DNA reads TGTGCCAGCAGCTCCGCAGGGGGAAGATTTTACGAGCAGTACTTC. This translates into CASSSAGGRFYEQYF.

This chain links TRBV4-2 with TRBJ1-6; the match to TRBD1 covers 9 bases. The J segment lost 10 bases and the V segment lost 0 bases, leaving 4 bases of the junction unmatched. In germline, CDR1 is LGHNA, CDR2 YNFKEQ. The CDR3 covers 15 residues. The CDR3 coding sequence is TGTGCCAGCAGCCAAGAAGGGGACAGGGCCTCACCCCTCCACTTT. Residues: CASSQEGDRASPLHF.

This clone was recorded only once. Mismatch with germline at one junction end may stem from a read error. The chain has TRBV11-3 and TRBJ1-1; D unclear. Looked up from germline, CDR1 is SGHNT and CDR2 is YENEEA. This CDR3 is 12 amino acids long. The CDR3 is CAGSLGNTEAFF. In DNA form, the CDR3 reads TGTGCCGGCAGCTTAGGGAACACTGAAGCTTTCTTT.

The V call is TRBV28, the J call TRBJ2-7; no reliable D call. The CDR3 spans 11 residues. V was trimmed by 6 bases and J by 8 bases, leaving 11 bases between them. Germline V gene data show CDR1 as MDHEN and CDR2 as SYDVKM. CDR3 loop: CASSLYGQQYF. CDR3 nucleotides: TGTGCCAGCAGCCTCTATGGCCAGCAGTACTTC. Looking up the rest from reference TRBV28 and TRBJ2-7 gives the full variable domain: DVKVTQSSRYLVKRTGEKVFLECVQDMDHENMFWYRQDPGLGLRLIYFSYDVKMKEKGDIPEGYSVSREKKERFSLILESASTNQTSMYLCASSLYGQQYFGPGTRLTVT.

CDR3 protein: CASSSLTGGGTEAFF. For the CDR3, the DNA is TGTGCCAGCAGTTCCCTTACAGGGGGCGGCACTGAAGCTTTCTTT. The chain employs TRBV28 and TRBJ1-1; TRBD1 matches at 9 bases. Germline assignment: CDR1 MDHEN and CDR2 SYDVKM. This CDR3 has 15 amino acids. With 4 bases clipped from V and 4 bases from J, the junction kept 7 bases outside the gene matches.

The CDR3 DNA is TGTGCAAGTCTCCAAGGACAGGATGGCTACACCTTC. Encoded protein: CASLQGQDGYTF. J is TRBJ1-2 and V is TRBV12-2; the tabulated D call, TRBD1, remains unverified against the DNA. TRBV12-2 is recorded as a pseudogene. The length of the CDR3 is 12 residues.

The chain employs TRBV11-2 and TRBJ1-4; unclear D gene. Trimming stripped 2 bases from V and 0 bases from J, with 7 bases between. The CDR3 extends over 15 amino acids. The V gene's germline CDR1 is SGHAT and CDR2 FQNNGV. CDR3 residues: CASSLLSATNEKLFF. In DNA, the CDR3 is TGTGCCAGCAGCTTACTCAGTGCAACTAATGAAAAACTGTTTTTT.

V usage is TRBV29-1 and J usage is TRBJ1-3; D is uncertain. Germline V lookup: CDR1 SQVTM, CDR2 ANQGSEA. V was shortened by 5 bases and J by 4 bases, with 6 bases between the two germline ends. The CDR3 is 11 amino acids. CDR3 nucleotide sequence: TGCAGCGTTTGGCTCGGAAACACCATATATTTT. This sequence encodes CSVWLGNTIYF. The full variable domain, in which reference TRBV29-1 and TRBJ1-3 provide the parts outside the CDR3, is SAVISQKPSRDICQRGTSLTIQCQVDSQVTMMFWYRQQPGQSLTLIATANQGSEATYESGFVIDKFPISRPNLTFSTLTVSNMSPEDSSIYLCSVWLGNTIYFGEGSWLTVV.

J is TRBJ1-1 and V is TRBV5-1; 8 bases are a match to TRBD1. CDR3 length: 16 residues. J lost 5 bases, V lost 4 bases, and 13 bases had no gene match. The germline V gene has CDR1 SGHRS and CDR2 YFSETQ. The CDR3 region has the DNA TGCGCCAGCAGCCCGGCCCCGACAGGGGTCTCAACTGAAGCTTTCTTT. This sequence encodes CASSPAPTGVSTEAFF. Looking up the rest from reference TRBV5-1 and TRBJ1-1 gives the full variable domain: KAGVTQTPRYLIKTRGQQVTLSCSPISGHRSVSWYQQTPGQGLQFLFEYFSETQRNKGNFPGRFSGRQFSNSRSEMNVSTLELGDSALYLCASSPAPTGVSTEAFFGQGTRLTVV.

This chain connects TRBV9 to TRBJ1-2; no clear D gene. The V gene lost 0 bases and the J gene lost 3 bases, with 9 bases spanning the gap. Germline assignment: CDR1 SGDLS and CDR2 YYNGEE. The CDR3 consists of 14 residues. As DNA, the CDR3 is TGTGCCAGCAGCGTAGGGGGTAACGACTATGGCTACACCTTC. Translation gives CASSVGGNDYGYTF.

This clone has a handful of counts. J is TRBJ2-3 and V is TRBV4-1; 7 bases fit TRBD2. Germline V gene sequence: CDR1 MGHRA, CDR2 YSYEKL. V lost 4 bases and J lost 2; bases outside the gene matches: 12. This CDR3 region has 17 residues. The CDR3 DNA is TGCGCCAGCAGCCGTAGAACTAGCGAGGTTTTCACAGATACGCAGTATTTT. It codes for CASSRRTSEVFTDTQYF.

The V gene is TRBV18, the J gene TRBJ1-3; D unresolved. Germline assignment: CDR1 KGHSH and CDR2 LQKENI. The ends were cut back, 3 bases at V and 8 bases at J, with 17 bases in the middle. The CDR3 runs to 15 residues. CDR3 in DNA: TGTGCCAGCTCACCCCTTCTGAGGGTCGAGGACACCATATATTTT. Its translation: CASSPLLRVEDTIYF.

The chain recombines TRBV4-3 with TRBJ1-1; tentatively, D is TRBD1 (6 bases). Trimming took off 0 bases at V and 1 base at J, with 9 bases between the two ends. CDR3 length: 15 residues. CDR1 LGHNA and CDR2 YSLEER come from the germline V gene. This CDR3 reads CASSQEGQKNTEAFF. The CDR3 DNA reads TGCGCCAGCAGCCAAGAAGGACAGAAGAACACTGAAGCTTTCTTT.

The chain uses TRBV3-1 (or the pseudogene TRBV3-2) and TRBJ1-2, with no clear D. Per the germline V gene, CDR1 is LGHDT and CDR2 is YNNKEL (reference sequence). The CDR3 totals 13 residues. The V and J ends lost 0 bases and 4 bases respectively, with 6 bases between them. The CDR3, as DNA: TGTGCCAGCAGCCAAGATCGGCCCTATGGCTACACCTTC. Translating gives CASSQDRPYGYTF.

The chain employs TRBV7-9 and TRBJ2-1, with 11 positions matching TRBD1. The J segment lost 9 bases and the V segment lost 4 bases, leaving 8 bases of the junction unmatched. Germline CDR1 SEHNR, CDR2 FQNEAQ (reference sequence). This CDR3 is built from 15 residues. CDR3 amino acids: CASSSQGQGAAEQFF. As DNA, the CDR3 is TGTGCCAGCAGCTCGCAAGGACAGGGGGCCGCTGAGCAGTTCTTC.

The rearrangement links TRBV5-5 to TRBJ1-4; no reliable D call. CDR1 is SGHKS, CDR2 YYEKEE, per germline (reference sequence). The CDR3 consists of 16 residues. V lost 4 bases and J lost 5, with 18 bases in between. The CDR3 bases are TGTGCCAGCAGCATTGTTCCGGGCAACTCCAATGAAAAACTGTTTTTT. Amino acids: CASSIVPGNSNEKLFF.

This clone showed up just once. The rearrangement joins TRBV6-5 to TRBJ2-3, with D perhaps matching TRBD1 or TRBD2 (5 bases each). CDR3 size: 15 residues. Germline lookup yields CDR1 MNHEY and CDR2 SVGAGI. Trimming shortened V by 6 bases and J by 0 bases, and 13 bases separated the two germline ends. The CDR3 DNA reads TGTGCCAGCAGGAACAGGAGGACTAGCACAGATACGCAGTATTTT. The encoded protein is CASRNRRTSTDTQYF.

J is TRBJ1-2 and V is TRBV6-6; D call uncertain. The CDR3 runs to 15 residues. V lost 2 bases to trimming and J lost 6 bases, with 16 bases between them. Looked up from germline, CDR1 is MNHNY and CDR2 is SVGAGI (reference sequence). CDR3 bases: TGTGCCAGCAGTTACATGGCCCCTTCTCCCCATGGCTACACCTTC. Translated, it gives CASSYMAPSPHGYTF.

This chain links TRBV24-1 with TRBJ2-1; D gene ambiguous. Per germline, CDR1 KGHDR and CDR2 SFDVKD. The CDR3 has 13 amino acids. Trimming stripped 0 bases from V and 10 bases from J, with 9 bases between. The CDR3 region is CATSDLPVQEQFF. CDR3 DNA sequence: TGTGCCACCAGTGATTTGCCGGTACAGGAGCAGTTCTTC.

The V gene is TRBV27, the J gene TRBJ2-3; D ambiguous. Trimming shortened V by 5 bases and J by 9 bases, and 18 bases separated the two germline ends. Germline V gene lookup returns CDR1 MNHEY and CDR2 SMNVEV (reference sequence). This CDR3 has 14 amino acids. As DNA, the CDR3 is TGTGCCAGCAGTCCCGATCGACGGGCTGGCACGCAGTATTTT. This gives the protein CASSPDRRAGTQYF.

The chain joins TRBV5-6 to TRBJ1-1, with 7 bases lining up with TRBD1. The germline V gene has CDR1 SGHDT and CDR2 YYEEEE. Losses at the gene ends were 2 bases for V and 10 bases for J; bases not matched to a gene: 11. CDR3 length: 14 amino acids. Written as DNA, the CDR3 is TGTGCCAGCAGCTTTCGACAGGGCGGGTGGGGAGCTTTCTTT. Its translation is CASSFRQGGWGAFF.

The chain recombines TRBV28 with TRBJ1-6, with D possibly being TRBD1 (6 bases). This CDR3 spans 14 amino acids. Germline lookup yields CDR1 MDHEN and CDR2 SYDVKM. The V end lost 10 bases, the J end lost 2 bases, and 12 bases lay between the germline ends. CDR3 loop: CATRGLAYNSPLHF. The CDR3, as DNA: TGTGCCACCAGGGGCCTTGCCTATAATTCACCCCTCCACTTT.